These 10 T cell receptor beta chains were sequenced from one sample in a study of early T cells in non-severe SARS-CoV-2 infection. TCRdb re-called the 5' RACE reads through MiXCR, storing one row per CDR3 protein. The sample records approximately 30,000 distinct CDR3 sequences, 4.7% being singletons. The sequenced material came from whole blood. The receptors here all came from an adult who was a healthcare worker with PCR-confirmed SARS-CoV-2 infection or an uninfected control (not recorded which).

The chain recombines TRBV30 with TRBJ1-5; maybe TRBD1 (5 bases). Germline CDR1 GTSNPN, CDR2 SVGIG (reference sequence). The V gene lost 1 base and the J gene lost 0 bases, with 10 bases spanning the gap. The CDR3 loop spans 15 amino acids. CDR3 region: CAWSAGLTSNQPQHF. CDR3 nucleotides: TGTGCCTGGAGTGCGGGACTTACTAGCAATCAGCCCCAGCATTTT.

This clonotype was counted many times. The genes are TRBV10-1 and TRBJ2-3; 9 positions agree with TRBD2. The germline V gene has CDR1 WNHNN and CDR2 SYGVQD (reference sequence). J gave up 2 bases and V 6 bases, and 6 bases lay outside the gene matches. The CDR3 covers 15 residues. In DNA form, the CDR3 reads TGCGCCAGCAGCCCCGGACTAGCGAACACAGATACGCAGTATTTT. It specifies CASSPGLANTDTQYF.

This clonotype rates as medium-sized. This rearrangement joins TRBV20-1 to TRBJ2-1, with D maybe TRBD1 (6 bases). V was cut by 5 bases and J by 14 bases, with 19 bases left in between. The CDR3 runs 12 residues. In germline, CDR1 is DFQATT, CDR2 SNEGSKA (reference sequence). The CDR3 sequence is CSAGPGADAEFF. The CDR3, as DNA: TGCAGTGCTGGCCCAGGGGCGGACGCTGAGTTCTTC.

The sample holds many counts of this clonotype. V usage is TRBV20-1 and J usage is TRBJ2-3; weak D call: TRBD2 (5 bases). The CDR3 totals 12 residues. V shed 6 bases and J shed 0 bases, with 7 bases lying between them. Germline V CDR1 and CDR2: DFQATT, SNEGSKA (reference sequence). The CDR3 is CSARTSTDTQYF. DNA for the CDR3: TGCAGTGCCCGGACTAGCACAGATACGCAGTATTTT.

This clonotype was recorded at least ten times. J is TRBJ2-1 and V is TRBV7-9; D might be TRBD2 (5 bases). This CDR3 spans 13 amino acids. Trimming removed 6 bases at V and 6 bases at J, with 12 bases between. Germline V CDR1 and CDR2: SEHNR, FQNEAQ (reference sequence). CDR3 nucleotide sequence: TGTGCCAGCAGTCCCGGACTCACCAATGAGCAGTTCTTC. Translated: CASSPGLTNEQFF.

There are a few counts of this clonotype. J is TRBJ1-4 and V is TRBV7-9; 7 nucleotides align to TRBD1. This CDR3 spans 14 amino acids. J lost 3 bases, V lost 3 bases, and 1 base had no gene match. CDR1 is SEHNR and CDR2 is FQNEAQ in the germline V gene (reference sequence). Written as DNA, the CDR3 is TGTGCCAGCAGCTTCGGGACAGCTAATGAAAAACTGTTTTTT. The encoded protein is CASSFGTANEKLFF.

The chain combines TRBV28 with TRBJ2-3; D not resolved. V lost 3 bases to trimming and J lost 2 bases, with 15 bases between them. The CDR3 is made up of 16 amino acids. Germline V CDR1 and CDR2: MDHEN, SYDVKM. CDR3 nucleotide sequence: TGTGCCAGCAGTTTCAGCCGCCAGGTTATCACAGATACGCAGTATTTT. This translates into CASSFSRQVITDTQYF.

In its sample, this clonotype was seen many times. The chain joins TRBV28 to TRBJ2-5; 7 bases agree with TRBD1. The CDR3 is 14 residues long. Germline CDR1 MDHEN, CDR2 SYDVKM. Trimming removed 7 bases from V and 4 bases from J; junction bases left unmatched: 9. The CDR3 DNA reads as TGTGCCAGCACTCTGACAGGGTCTCCAGAGACCCAGTACTTC. Translated, it gives CASTLTGSPETQYF.

The chain employs TRBV20-1 and TRBJ2-2; unclear D gene. CDR1 and CDR2 (germline): DFQATT, SNEGSKA (reference sequence). V was clipped by 4 bases and J by 0 bases, with 3 bases between them. The CDR3 is 12 amino acids. In DNA form, the CDR3 reads TGCAGTGCTAACTCGAACACCGGGGAGCTGTTTTTT. Translating it yields CSANSNTGELFF.

This clonotype was detected many times. The chain combines TRBV20-1 with TRBJ2-7; 10 bases agree with TRBD2. From germline, CDR1 is DFQATT and CDR2 SNEGSKA (reference sequence). After removal of 5 bases from V and 3 bases from J, the junction contained 7 bases not matched to a gene. The CDR3 has 14 residues. CDR3 nucleotides: TGCAGTGCTGCTAGCGGGGGCGGAGGCTACGAGCAGTACTTC. Translation: CSAASGGGGYEQYF.